Below are 17 T cell receptor beta chains sequenced from a single sample in a study of blood T cell repertoires in COVID-19. The repertoire was sequenced with immunoSEQ multiplex PCR; TCRdb's copy has only in-frame clones and lacks some. The profile covers about 290,000 clones, with roughly 80% appearing a single time and about 4% taken by the ten largest. The sample comprised peripheral blood. These receptors were taken from a woman aged 45-60 years with active or convalescent COVID-19.

The CDR3 here is CASSLRRVVTDTQYF. For the CDR3, the DNA is TGTGCCAGCAGCCTGAGGCGGGTGGTCACAGATACGCAGTATTTT. The chain employs TRBV14 and TRBJ2-3, with D maybe TRBD2 (5 bases). CDR3 length: 15 amino acids. Germline CDR1 SGHDN, CDR2 FVKESK. The V end lost 4 bases, the J end lost 2 bases, and 13 bases lay between the germline ends.

The DNA for the CDR3 is TGTGCCAGCAGTCCCGAGCCGGGATTCTCTGGAAACACCATATATTTT. This sequence encodes CASSPEPGFSGNTIYF. The rearrangement joins TRBV27 to TRBJ1-3; the D is unclear. CDR3 length: 16 residues. Germline loops: CDR1 MNHEY, CDR2 SMNVEV (reference sequence). V gave up 5 bases and J gave up 0 bases, with 14 bases separating them.

This chain links TRBV11-2 with TRBJ2-2, with a tentative D call TRBD2 (6 bases). In germline, CDR1 is SGHAT, CDR2 FQNNGV. The ends were cut back, 2 bases at V and 1 base at J, with 17 bases in the middle. The CDR3 has 18 amino acids. Here the CDR3 DNA reads TGTGCCAGCAGCTTATGGAGGACGCCTAGCGTGAACACCGGGGAGCTGTTTTTT. This gives the protein CASSLWRTPSVNTGELFF.

This clone was seen a few times. The chain carries TRBV30 and TRBJ1-6, with D possibly matching TRBD1 (6 bases). Trimming removed 4 bases from V and 11 bases from J, with 12 bases in between. Germline V lookup: CDR1 GTSNPN, CDR2 SVGIG (reference sequence). CDR3 length: 12 amino acids. In nucleotides, the CDR3 is TGTGCCTGGACAGGGCACAGGGCACCCCTCCACTTT. Translated: CAWTGHRAPLHF.

The chain is built from TRBV13 and TRBJ2-2, with D possibly TRBD1 on 6 matching bases. Germline V gene data show CDR1 as PRHDT and CDR2 as FYEKMQ (reference sequence). V lost 5 bases, J lost 6 bases, and 13 bases lay in between. The CDR3 has 14 residues. CDR3 sequence reads: CASSLRNRAGELFF. As DNA, the CDR3 is TGTGCCAGCAGCCTAAGAAACAGGGCCGGGGAGCTGTTTTTT.

V is TRBV9 and J is TRBJ1-1; D is ambiguous. CDR1 SGDLS and CDR2 YYNGEE come from the germline V gene. Trimming stripped 2 bases from V and 1 base from J, with 6 bases between. The CDR3 runs 13 residues. CDR3 nucleotides: TGTGCCAGCAGCGTGAGGCAGAACACTGAAGCTTTCTTT. Its translation is CASSVRQNTEAFF.

The chain joins TRBV10-3 to TRBJ2-3; 12 positions match TRBD2. Losses at the gene ends were 6 bases for V and 0 bases for J; bases not matched to a gene: 1. Germline V gene data show CDR1 as ENHRY and CDR2 as SYGVKD. The CDR3 totals 15 residues. The CDR3 coding sequence is TGTGCCATCAGGGGGACTAGCGGGAGCACAGATACGCAGTATTTT. This encodes CAIRGTSGSTDTQYF.

In its sample, this clone was seen a few times. This chain joins TRBV11-3 and TRBJ1-1, with 10 bases matching TRBD1. After removal of 4 bases from V and 4 bases from J, the junction contained 6 bases not matched to a gene. Germline V gene lookup returns CDR1 SGHNT and CDR2 YENEEA. This CDR3 has 15 residues. This CDR3 reads CASSSTGGKGTEAFF. The DNA of the CDR3 is TGTGCCAGCAGCTCGACAGGGGGCAAAGGCACTGAAGCTTTCTTT.

V and J are TRBV10-3 and TRBJ2-5; TRBD1 might be the D (6 bases). V was shortened by 0 bases and J by 5 bases, with 16 bases between the two germline ends. The CDR3 is made up of 16 amino acids. Germline values: CDR1 ENHRY, CDR2 SYGVKD. The chain's CDR3 is CAISESEWDKKETQYF. CDR3 DNA sequence: TGTGCCATCAGTGAGTCTGAGTGGGACAAAAAGGAGACCCAGTACTTC.

V is TRBV29-1 and J is TRBJ2-4, with TRBD1 as a possible D gene (6 bases). The CDR3 covers 15 residues. The germline V and J ends were trimmed by 5 bases and 2 bases, with 16 bases remaining between them. Germline loops: CDR1 SQVTM, CDR2 ANQGSEA. CDR3 sequence: CSVTSGAWTKNIQYF. The DNA of the CDR3 is TGCAGCGTTACTTCAGGGGCCTGGACCAAAAACATTCAGTACTTC.

The chain carries TRBV4-2 and TRBJ2-3, with D maybe TRBD1 (6 bases). Trimming pared 1 base from V and 2 bases from J, leaving 13 bases between. Germline CDR1 reads LGHNA; CDR2 reads YNFKEQ. CDR3 length equals 16 residues. The CDR3 sequence is CASSQGRTANTDTQYF. CDR3 in DNA: TGTGCCAGCAGCCAAGGGCGGACAGCCAACACAGATACGCAGTATTTT.

The rearrangement links TRBV20-1 to TRBJ1-1; D possibly corresponds to TRBD1 (6 bases). Germline V gene data show CDR1 as DFQATT and CDR2 as SNEGSKA (reference sequence). V lost 6 bases and J 4 bases, leaving 9 bases between the germline ends. The CDR3 is 11 residues long. Written as DNA, the CDR3 is TGCAGTGCCCCCAGGGGCACTGAAGCTTTCTTT. Amino acid sequence: CSAPRGTEAFF.

In this sample, this clone turned up once. The V call is TRBV18, the J call TRBJ1-1; tentatively, D is TRBD1 (5 bases). Trimming removed 2 bases from V and 4 bases from J, with 17 bases in between. The CDR3 loop spans 16 amino acids. CDR1 is KGHSH, CDR2 LQKENI, per germline. The CDR3 DNA follows: TGTGCCAGCTCACCATGGGTAGGGTTCGGGGGCACTGAAGCTTTCTTT. The encoded protein is CASSPWVGFGGTEAFF.

The gene calls are TRBV5-4 and TRBJ1-2; 7 bases fit TRBD1. Trimming at V came to 4 bases and at J to 8 bases, leaving 11 bases not matched to a gene. This CDR3 has 14 amino acids. Per the germline V gene, CDR1 is SGHNT and CDR2 is YYREEE (reference sequence). The CDR3 here is CASSIQQGIGGYTF. CDR3 nucleotides: TGTGCCAGCAGCATACAACAGGGGATCGGGGGCTACACCTTC.

This sequence joins TRBV19 and TRBJ2-3; TRBD2 matches at 7 bases. The germline CDR1 and CDR2 sequences are LNHDA and SQIVND (reference sequence). V trimming: 6 bases; J trimming: 2 bases; junction bases outside the gene matches: 8. The CDR3 runs to 15 residues. The CDR3 sequence: CASRPGTIFTDTQYF. The CDR3 region has the DNA TGTGCCAGTAGACCCGGGACTATCTTCACAGATACGCAGTATTTT.

The rearrangement links TRBV3-1 (or the pseudogene TRBV3-2) to TRBJ2-7; 7 bases align to TRBD2. The V gene's germline CDR1 is LGHDT and CDR2 YNNKEL (reference sequence). The CDR3 runs 15 residues. V lost 4 bases, J lost 5 bases, and 11 bases stayed unmatched. The CDR3 sequence: CASSPWGGKRDEQYF. CDR3 nucleotide sequence: TGTGCCAGCAGCCCGTGGGGGGGAAAGAGAGACGAGCAGTACTTC.

The J gene is TRBJ1-5, the V gene TRBV7-3; 7 positions agree with TRBD1. Looked up from germline, CDR1 is SGHTA and CDR2 is FQGTGA. V was pared by 8 bases and J by 0 bases, with 16 bases of the junction left unmatched. The CDR3 runs to 18 residues. CDR3 in DNA: TGTGCCAGCTCTCCCCGCGACAGGGATAGTTATAGCAATCAGCCCCAGCATTTT. This encodes CASSPRDRDSYSNQPQHF.